A selection of T cell receptor beta chains follows, all from one sample in a study of cytomegalovirus exposure and HLA in healthy donors. Only in-frame clones appear in the TCRdb table, and some are missing; sequencing was by immunoSEQ multiplex PCR. The repertoire holds roughly 270,000 clones, with approximately 90% as singletons. The source material was PBMCs. The source is a young woman in good health and CMV-seronegative. The CDR3 runs from the conserved cysteine through the conserved F or W. Part of the rows lack a size; the others show once, few, many or a class for expanded clones.

J gene | clone size | V gene | CDR3 protein
TRBJ2-7 | NA | TRBV6-5 | CASSYRPTGSYEQYF
TRBJ1-2 | few | TRBV28 | CASSLLSRYGYTF
TRBJ2-3 | NA | TRBV9 | CASSVVGRGRTDTQYF
TRBJ2-2 | NA | TRBV5-4 | CASSYTGTANTGELFF
TRBJ2-2 | NA | TRBV2 | CASSEFVEIAGGRITGELFF
TRBJ1-1 | NA | TRBV7-9 | CASPGGENTEAFF
TRBJ2-7 | NA | TRBV5-1 | CASSFGRGYLKQYF
TRBJ2-7 | NA | TRBV5-6 | CASSSWGVRASYEQYF
TRBJ2-5 | NA | TRBV5-1 | CASSLGGSQETQYF
TRBJ2-7 | NA | TRBV27 | CASSLSGSRSYEQYF
TRBJ1-5 | NA | TRBV6-6 | CASSQDRGPYDQPQHF
TRBJ2-1 | once | TRBV28 | CASSPGTGGHHNEQFF
TRBJ2-4 | NA | TRBV2 | CASSEAGGLAKNIQYF
TRBJ1-5 | NA | TRBV18 | CASSRQGGQPQHF
TRBJ1-2 | few | TRBV28 | CASKLSRVDGYTF
TRBJ2-3 | NA | TRBV10-3 | CATKPGTPTQDTQYF
TRBJ2-7 | NA | TRBV4-1 | CASSHPAAELTGYEQYF